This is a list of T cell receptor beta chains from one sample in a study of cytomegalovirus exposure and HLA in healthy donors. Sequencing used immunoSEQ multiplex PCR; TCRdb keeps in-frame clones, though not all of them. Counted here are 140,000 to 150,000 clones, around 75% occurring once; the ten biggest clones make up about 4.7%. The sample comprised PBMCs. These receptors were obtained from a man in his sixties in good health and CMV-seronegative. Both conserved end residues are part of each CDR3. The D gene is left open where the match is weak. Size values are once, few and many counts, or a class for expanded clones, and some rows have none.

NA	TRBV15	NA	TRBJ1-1	TGTGCCACCAGCAGAGGGGGTACGGGGACTGAAGCTTTCTTT	CATSRGGTGTEAFF
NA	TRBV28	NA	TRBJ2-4	TGTGCCAGCAGCCCAGTGCTTCTCGCCAAAAACATTCAGTACTTC	CASSPVLLAKNIQYF
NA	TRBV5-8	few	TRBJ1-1	TGTGCCAGCAGCGGGGGGGTGAGGTTGAACACTGAAGCTTTCTTT	CASSGGVRLNTEAFF
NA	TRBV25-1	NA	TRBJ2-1	TGTGCCAGCGAGTCCATTATACGGTCTGAGCAGTTCTTC	CASESIIRSEQFF
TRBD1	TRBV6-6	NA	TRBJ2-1	TGTGCCAGCAGCCCAAGGACAGGCTACAATGAGCAGTTCTTC	CASSPRTGYNEQFF
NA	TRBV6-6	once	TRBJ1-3	TGTGCCAGCAGTGGGACATACGGAAACACCATATATTTT	CASSGTYGNTIYF
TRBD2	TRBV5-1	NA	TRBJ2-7	TGCGCCAGCAGCTTGTGGGGAGGGCAACCATCCTACGAGCAGTACTTC	CASSLWGGQPSYEQYF
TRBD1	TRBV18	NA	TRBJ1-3	TGTGCCAGCTCCCGCGACAGGGATTCTGGAAACACCATATATTTT	CASSRDRDSGNTIYF
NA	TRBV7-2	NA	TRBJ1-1	TGTGCCAGCAGCTTCGAATCGCTGGGGAGAACTGAAGCTTTCTTT	CASSFESLGRTEAFF
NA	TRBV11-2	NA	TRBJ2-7	TGTGCCAGCAGCTTGGCCCCAGGGAATTCCTACGAGCAGTACTTC	CASSLAPGNSYEQYF
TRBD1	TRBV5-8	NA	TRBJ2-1	TGTGCCAGCGGTGCCTGGACAGGGGGCGCGAATGAGCAGTTCTTC	CASGAWTGGANEQFF
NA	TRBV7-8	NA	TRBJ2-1	TGTGCCAGCAGCTTTCCTACTAGTGACTACTCCTACAATGAGCAGTTCTTC	CASSFPTSDYSYNEQFF
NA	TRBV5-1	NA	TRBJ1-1	TGCGCCAGCAGCTATGGTAGCGTCAACACTGAAGCTTTCTTT	CASSYGSVNTEAFF
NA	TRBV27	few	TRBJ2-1	TGTGCCAGCAGTTTGGAGGGGGCGGATTGGAATGAGCAGTTCTTC	CASSLEGADWNEQFF
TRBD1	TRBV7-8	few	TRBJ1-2	TGTGCCAGCAGTCAATGGCAGGGGGCGTCGAACTATGGCTACACCTTC	CASSQWQGASNYGYTF
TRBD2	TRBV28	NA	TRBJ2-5	TGTGCCAGCAGTTTCTTTAGCGGGAGGGAGGAGACCCAGTACTTC	CASSFFSGREETQYF
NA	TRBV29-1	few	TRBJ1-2	TGCAGCGTTGATGGCTCCGGGTTCTATGGCTACACCTTC	CSVDGSGFYGYTF
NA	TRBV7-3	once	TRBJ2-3	TGTGCCAGCAGCTTAATGGTTGGTCAGGGCACAGATACGCAGTATTTT	CASSLMVGQGTDTQYF
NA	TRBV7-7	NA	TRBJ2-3	TGTGCCAGCAGCTTAGAACCAGACACAGATACGCAGTATTTT	CASSLEPDTDTQYF
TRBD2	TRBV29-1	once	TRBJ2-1	TGCAGCGTCGATCCGGGACTAGGCCCTGAGAAGTTCTTC	CSVDPGLGPEKFF
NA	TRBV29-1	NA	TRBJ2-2	TGCAGCGTTGCGGCGGTGAACACCGGGGAGCTGTTTTTT	CSVAAVNTGELFF
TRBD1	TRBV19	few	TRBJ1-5	TGTGCCAGTAGTACGCCGGGACAGCTAGAGAATCAGCCCCAGCATTTT	CASSTPGQLENQPQHF
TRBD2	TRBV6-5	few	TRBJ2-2	TGTGCCAGCAGTTACTCGTCGGGAGGGCCGGACGGGGAGCTGTTTTTT	CASSYSSGGPDGELFF
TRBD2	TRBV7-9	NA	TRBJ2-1	TGTGCCAGCCATACTAGCGGGAGCAATGAGCAGTTCTTC	CASHTSGSNEQFF
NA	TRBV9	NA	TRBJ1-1	TGTGCCAGCAGCGTCTTCCCGATGGGGGGGATGAACACTGAAGCTTTCTTT	CASSVFPMGGMNTEAFF
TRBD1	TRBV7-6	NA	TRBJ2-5	TGTGCCAGCAGCTCCGGGACAGGGGGCGCTTCGGAGACCCAGTACTTC	CASSSGTGGASETQYF
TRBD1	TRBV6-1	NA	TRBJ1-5	TGTGCCAGCAGATACCCAGGGGGCGTTCAGCCCCAGCATTTT	CASRYPGGVQPQHF
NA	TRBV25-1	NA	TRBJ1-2	TGTGCCAGCAGAACAGACACACACTATGGCTACACCTTC	CASRTDTHYGYTF
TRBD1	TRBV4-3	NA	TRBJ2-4	TGCGCCAGCAGCCAAGGGGGGTCCGGGACAGACATTCAGTACTTC	CASSQGGSGTDIQYF
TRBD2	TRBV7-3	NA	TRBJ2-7	TGTGCCAGCAGTTGGACTAGCGGGAATAACGTGCAGTACTTC	CASSWTSGNNVQYF
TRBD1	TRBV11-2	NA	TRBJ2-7	TGTGCCAGCAGCTTGTACCCGGACAGGGGCTACGAGCAGTACTTC	CASSLYPDRGYEQYF
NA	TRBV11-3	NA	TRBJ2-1	TGTGCCAGCAGCTTAGATAGCGGTTCCTACAATGAGCAGTTCTTC	CASSLDSGSYNEQFF
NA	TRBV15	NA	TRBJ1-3	TGTGCCACCGGAGCGGCCTCACCTGGAAACACCATATATTTT	CATGAASPGNTIYF
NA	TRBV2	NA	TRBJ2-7	TGTGCCAGCAGGGGGACAACCTACGAGCAGTACTTC	CASRGTTYEQYF
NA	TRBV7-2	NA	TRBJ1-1	TGTGCCAGCAGCTTACTCGACAGTAGGTTAATGAACACTGAAGCTTTCTTT	CASSLLDSRLMNTEAFF
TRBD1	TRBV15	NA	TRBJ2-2	TGTGCCACCAGCAGTGGGACAGGAACCGGGGAGCTGTTTTTT	CATSSGTGTGELFF
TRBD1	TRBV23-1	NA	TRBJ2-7	TGCGCCAGCATCGGGACAGGGGGGAACTACGAGCAGTACTTC	CASIGTGGNYEQYF
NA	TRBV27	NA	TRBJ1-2	TGTGCCAGCAGGACGAGGGCAGGGGATAATGGCTACACCTTC	CASRTRAGDNGYTF
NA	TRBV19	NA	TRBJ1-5	TGTGCCAGTAGTATTAGGGGGTCGGGCAATCAGCCCCAGCATTTT	CASSIRGSGNQPQHF